The clone carrying this TCR beta chain was counted once. Its antigen remains unidentified. Donors came from a validation cohort of over a hundred subjects, distinct from the first 666-subject cohort. The data were produced by immunoSEQ multiplex PCR, yet TCRdb's version contains in-frame clones alone and is incomplete. Here the sample spans 71,000 or so clones, 90% to 95% being singletons. This specimen belongs to a study of cytomegalovirus exposure and HLA in healthy donors. Study overall: The platform used for the 100 to 150 validation repertoires matched that of the roughly 670 first-cohort repertoires, a later analysis reported. Overall study results and limits: The study labeled around 160 TCR beta chains cytomegalovirus-associated. Reported results showed that the classifier diagnosed cytomegalovirus status with high specificity and sensitivity.

The CDR3 has 16 amino acids. V lost 2 bases and J 2 bases, leaving 13 bases between the germline ends. Germline V gene data show CDR1 as SGHVS and CDR2 as FNYEAQ. This chain joins TRBV7-6 and TRBJ2-1, with D possibly TRBD1 on 5 matching bases. The sequenced sample was PBMCs. This receptor was obtained from a young man in good health and CMV-seropositive. CDR3 amino acids: CASSLLSTGTYNEQFF. The CDR3 DNA reads as TGTGCCAGCAGCTTATTGTCTACAGGTACCTACAATGAGCAGTTCTTC. The complete variable domain, with remaining parts taken from reference TRBV7-6 and TRBJ2-1, reads GAGVSQSPRYKVTKRGQDVALRCDPISGHVSLYWYRQALGQGPEFLTYFNYEAQQDKSGLPNDRFSAERPEGSISTLTIQRTEQRDSAMYRCASSLLSTGTYNEQFFGPGTRLTVL.